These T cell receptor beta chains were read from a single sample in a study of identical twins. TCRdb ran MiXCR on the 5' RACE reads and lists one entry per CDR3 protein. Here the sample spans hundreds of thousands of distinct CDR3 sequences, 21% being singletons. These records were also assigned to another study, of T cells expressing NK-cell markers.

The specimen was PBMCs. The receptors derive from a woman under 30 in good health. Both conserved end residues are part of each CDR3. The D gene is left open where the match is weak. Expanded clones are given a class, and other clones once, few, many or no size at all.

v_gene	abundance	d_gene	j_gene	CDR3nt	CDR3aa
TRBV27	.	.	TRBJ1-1	TGTGCCAGCAGTTTATCACCGAACCGAGCAGCTTTCTTT	CASSLSPNRAAFF
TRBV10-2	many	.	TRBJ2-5	TGCGCCAGCATCGCAATGAGACAGAGTCAAGAGACCCAGTACTTC	CASIAMRQSQETQYF
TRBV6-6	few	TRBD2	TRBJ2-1	TGTGCCAGCGGCGGCGGGAGGGCCTTGGATGAGCAGTTCTTC	CASGGGRALDEQFF
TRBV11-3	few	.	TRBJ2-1	TGTGCCAGCAGCCCTACGTCCCCGTCCTACAATGAGCAGTTCTTC	CASSPTSPSYNEQFF
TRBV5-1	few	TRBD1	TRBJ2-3	TGCGCCAGCAGCTACTCGGACAGGGGGACAGATACGCAGTATTTT	CASSYSDRGTDTQYF
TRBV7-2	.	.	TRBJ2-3	TGTGCCAGCAGCTTAGTGGTTACTAGCACAGATACGCAGTATTTT	CASSLVVTSTDTQYF
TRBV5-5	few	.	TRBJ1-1	TGTGCCAGCAGCTCAGGGGCTTGGGGTGAAGCTTTCTTT	CASSSGAWGEAFF
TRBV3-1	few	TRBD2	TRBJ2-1	TGTGCCAGCAGCCAAGATTTAGCGGGGGGCAGGAATGAGCAGTTCTTC	CASSQDLAGGRNEQFF
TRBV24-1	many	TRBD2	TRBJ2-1	TGTGCCACCAGTGATCGACTAGCGGGAGGTGGTGAGCAGTTCTTC	CATSDRLAGGGEQFF
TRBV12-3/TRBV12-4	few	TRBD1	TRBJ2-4	TGTGCCAGCAGTACGGACAGGGACCAAAACATTCAGTACTTC	CASSTDRDQNIQYF
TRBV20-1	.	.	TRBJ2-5	TGCAGTGCTAGAGGCCTTAAAGAGACCCAGTACTTC	CSARGLKETQYF
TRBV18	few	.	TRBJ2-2	TGTGCCAGCTCACGCACCGGGACACCGAACACCGGGGAGCTGTTTTTT	CASSRTGTPNTGELFF
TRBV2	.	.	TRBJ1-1	TGTGCCAGCGAAAGGGGCTCTGAAGCTTTCTTT	CASERGSEAFF
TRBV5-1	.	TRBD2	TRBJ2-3	TGCGCCAGCAGCTTGCTAAGCCAGCGGGGGCTTGGGGGGCAGTATTTT	CASSLLSQRGLGGQYF
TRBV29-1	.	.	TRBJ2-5	TGCAGCGCCGAGGCCCAGCGGGCGTCCCAAGAGACCCAGTACTTC	CSAEAQRASQETQYF
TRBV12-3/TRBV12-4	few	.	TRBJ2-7	TGTGCCAGCAGTTCCTCGGCAGAGCAACAGGACGAGCAGTACTTC	CASSSSAEQQDEQYF
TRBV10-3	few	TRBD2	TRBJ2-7	TGTGCCATTCGGACTAGCGGGACCTTCTACGAGCAGTACTTC	CAIRTSGTFYEQYF
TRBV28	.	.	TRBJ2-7	TGTGCCTGCCGGGACGGCGCCTACGAGCAGTACTTC	CACRDGAYEQYF
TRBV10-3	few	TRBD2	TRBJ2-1	TGTGCCATCACCAGCGGGAGGTCAGGCGCCTACAATGAGCAGTTCTTC	CAITSGRSGAYNEQFF
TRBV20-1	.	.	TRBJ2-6	TGCAGTACTAGGACCAGAGGGTCTGGGGCCAACGTCCTGACTTTC	CSTRTRGSGANVLTF
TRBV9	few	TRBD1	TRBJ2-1	TGTGCCAGCAGCGACACATTACAGGGGCATGAGCAGTTCTTC	CASSDTLQGHEQFF
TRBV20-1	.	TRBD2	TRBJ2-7	TGCAGTGTTTTTAGCGGGGGGCTGGACGAGCAGTACTTC	CSVFSGGLDEQYF
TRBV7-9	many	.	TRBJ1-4	TGTGCCAGCAGCTCAAACAATGAAAAACTGTTTTTT	CASSSNNEKLFF
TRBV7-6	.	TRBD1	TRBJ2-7	TGTGCCAGCAGCCGATCATCGAGGGGGCCCTTCATCCAGCAGTACTTC	CASSRSSRGPFIQQYF
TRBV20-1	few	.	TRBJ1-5	TGCAGTGCTAGACAGGACAGTAGGAATCAGCCCCAGCATTTT	CSARQDSRNQPQHF
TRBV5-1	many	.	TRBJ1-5	TGCGCCAACTCCCTCGGGGCTAGCAATCAGCCCCAGCATTTT	CANSLGASNQPQHF
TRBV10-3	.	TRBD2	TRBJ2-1	TGTGCCATCGTGGGTACACCGGGACTAATGCCCCTGAAGTTCTTC	CAIVGTPGLMPLKFF
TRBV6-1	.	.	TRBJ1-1	TGTGCCAGCTCCTGGGGGCTCCCGATCAGCACTGAAGCTTTCTTT	CASSWGLPISTEAFF
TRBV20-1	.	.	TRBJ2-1	TGCAGTGCTTTATCCCGGGCAGGCGAGCAGTTCTTC	CSALSRAGEQFF
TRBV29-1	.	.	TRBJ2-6	TGCAGCGTTCCCCAGGGCTTTTACTCTGGGGCCAACGTCCTGACTTTC	CSVPQGFYSGANVLTF
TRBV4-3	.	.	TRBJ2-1	TGCGCCAGCAGCCAAGGGAGGTCAAACAATGAGCAGTTCTTC	CASSQGRSNNEQFF
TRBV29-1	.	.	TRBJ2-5	TGCAGCGTACGAATAAACGTGGAGACCCAGTACTTC	CSVRINVETQYF
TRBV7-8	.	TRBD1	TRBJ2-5	TGTGCCAGCAGCTCCTGGACAGGCCAAGAGACCCAGTACTTC	CASSSWTGQETQYF
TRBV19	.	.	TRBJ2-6	TGTGCCAGTAGTAGTGAGGGAGTATACTCTGGGGCCAACGTCCTGACTTTC	CASSSEGVYSGANVLTF
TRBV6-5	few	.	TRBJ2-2	TGTGCCAGCAGTTACTCGATCGGTACCGCCGGGGAGCTGTTTTTT	CASSYSIGTAGELFF
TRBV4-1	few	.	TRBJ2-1	TGCGCCAGCAGCCAAGATACCCTGGGCTTCAGCTCCTACAATGAGCAGTTCTTC	CASSQDTLGFSSYNEQFF
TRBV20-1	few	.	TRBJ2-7	TGCAGTGCCACGATGCCGAGCTCCTACGAGCAGTACTTC	CSATMPSSYEQYF
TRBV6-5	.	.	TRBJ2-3	TGTGCCAGCAGTTATAGGGCAGGAAGAGATACGCAGTATTTT	CASSYRAGRDTQYF
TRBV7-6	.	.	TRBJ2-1	TGTGCCAGCAGCTTAGCGCTAGGGGGAGGGCCCGGTTACAATGAGCAGTTCTTC	CASSLALGGGPGYNEQFF
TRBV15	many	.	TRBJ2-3	TGTGCCACCAGCACCAGCACAGATACGCAGTATTTT	CATSTSTDTQYF
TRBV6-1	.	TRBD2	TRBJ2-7	TGTGCCAGCACTAGACTAGCGAGGTTCTACGAGCAGTACTTC	CASTRLARFYEQYF
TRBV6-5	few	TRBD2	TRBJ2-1	TGTGCCAGCAGTTCCCTAGCGGGAGCTACCTACAATGAGCAGTTCTTC	CASSSLAGATYNEQFF
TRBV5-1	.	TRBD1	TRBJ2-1	TGCGCCAGCAGCGAAGACAGGGTTTACAATGAGCAGTTCTTC	CASSEDRVYNEQFF
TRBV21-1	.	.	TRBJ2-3	TGTGCCAGCATCGTTGGGACACCCTGGCCCATGGATACGCAGTATTTT	CASIVGTPWPMDTQYF
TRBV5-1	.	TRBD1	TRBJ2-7	TGCGCCATCAGTCTGGCCCGGGACAGGGACACCTACGAGCAGTACTTC	CAISLARDRDTYEQYF
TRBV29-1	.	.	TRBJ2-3	TGCAGCGTCGCGGAGGAGCACACAGATACGCAGTATTTT	CSVAEEHTDTQYF
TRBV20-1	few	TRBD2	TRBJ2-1	TGCAGGGGGCGGGGGAGCTCCTACAATGAGCAGTTCTTC	CRGRGSSYNEQFF
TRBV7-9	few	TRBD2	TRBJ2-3	TGTGCCAGCAGCTCTAGCGGGGGGGCCGGAGATACGCAGTATTTT	CASSSSGGAGDTQYF
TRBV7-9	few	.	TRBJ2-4	TGTGCCAGCAGGGCAGGGAATGGAGACATTCAGTACTTC	CASRAGNGDIQYF
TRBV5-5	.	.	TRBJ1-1	TGTGCCAGCAGATCGGCTCCCCGGATGAACACTGAAGCTTTCTTT	CASRSAPRMNTEAFF
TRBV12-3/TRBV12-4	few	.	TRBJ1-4	TGTGCCAGCAGTAGCGGGACGACGGGTGAAAAACTGTTTTTT	CASSSGTTGEKLFF
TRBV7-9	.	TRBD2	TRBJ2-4	TGTGCCAGCAGTAGTAGCGGGAGCATTCAGTACTTC	CASSSSGSIQYF
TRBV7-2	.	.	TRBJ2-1	TGTGCCAGCAGCTTGCAATCCAGAGGTCATGAGCAGTTCTTC	CASSLQSRGHEQFF
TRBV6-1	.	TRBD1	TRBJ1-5	TGTGCCAGCAGAAATCGACAGGGAAGAAATCAGCCCCAGCATTTT	CASRNRQGRNQPQHF